One TCR beta chain is described in this entry. As yet, its antigen is unknown. The V end lost 2 bases, the J end lost 7 bases, and 20 bases lay between the germline ends. The CDR3 totals 17 residues. Germline CDR1 is WSHSY and CDR2 is SAAADI. This sample is part of a study of cytomegalovirus exposure and HLA in healthy donors. Turning to the study itself: Earlier findings included more than 95 million unique TCR beta sequences obtained from 150 million to 200 million T cells. Study results and caveats: Productive rates of about 90% or about 30% were seen for most TCR beta V segments in an earlier analysis. Through in vitro validation, three CMV-associated chains were shown to be specific for CMV antigens. A later analysis reportedly found that, within productive TCRs, an Asian-associated ancestry cluster had fewer N-insertions than the mean observed across the roughly 690 donors.

A multiplex PCR was run with 60 Vbeta primers and 13 Jbeta primers. Data came from immunoSEQ multiplex PCR; TCRdb stores just in-frame clones and leaves some out. This table lists about 130,000 clones. Sequences were obtained from PBMCs. This sequence joins TRBV10-2 and TRBJ2-2; possibly TRBD2 for D (5 bases). This sequence was found in a woman in her sixties or seventies in good health and CMV-seronegative. The chain's CDR3 is CASSEQPGVASVGELFF. Written as DNA, the CDR3 is TGCGCCAGCAGTGAGCAACCCGGGGTAGCGTCGGTCGGGGAGCTGTTTTTT.